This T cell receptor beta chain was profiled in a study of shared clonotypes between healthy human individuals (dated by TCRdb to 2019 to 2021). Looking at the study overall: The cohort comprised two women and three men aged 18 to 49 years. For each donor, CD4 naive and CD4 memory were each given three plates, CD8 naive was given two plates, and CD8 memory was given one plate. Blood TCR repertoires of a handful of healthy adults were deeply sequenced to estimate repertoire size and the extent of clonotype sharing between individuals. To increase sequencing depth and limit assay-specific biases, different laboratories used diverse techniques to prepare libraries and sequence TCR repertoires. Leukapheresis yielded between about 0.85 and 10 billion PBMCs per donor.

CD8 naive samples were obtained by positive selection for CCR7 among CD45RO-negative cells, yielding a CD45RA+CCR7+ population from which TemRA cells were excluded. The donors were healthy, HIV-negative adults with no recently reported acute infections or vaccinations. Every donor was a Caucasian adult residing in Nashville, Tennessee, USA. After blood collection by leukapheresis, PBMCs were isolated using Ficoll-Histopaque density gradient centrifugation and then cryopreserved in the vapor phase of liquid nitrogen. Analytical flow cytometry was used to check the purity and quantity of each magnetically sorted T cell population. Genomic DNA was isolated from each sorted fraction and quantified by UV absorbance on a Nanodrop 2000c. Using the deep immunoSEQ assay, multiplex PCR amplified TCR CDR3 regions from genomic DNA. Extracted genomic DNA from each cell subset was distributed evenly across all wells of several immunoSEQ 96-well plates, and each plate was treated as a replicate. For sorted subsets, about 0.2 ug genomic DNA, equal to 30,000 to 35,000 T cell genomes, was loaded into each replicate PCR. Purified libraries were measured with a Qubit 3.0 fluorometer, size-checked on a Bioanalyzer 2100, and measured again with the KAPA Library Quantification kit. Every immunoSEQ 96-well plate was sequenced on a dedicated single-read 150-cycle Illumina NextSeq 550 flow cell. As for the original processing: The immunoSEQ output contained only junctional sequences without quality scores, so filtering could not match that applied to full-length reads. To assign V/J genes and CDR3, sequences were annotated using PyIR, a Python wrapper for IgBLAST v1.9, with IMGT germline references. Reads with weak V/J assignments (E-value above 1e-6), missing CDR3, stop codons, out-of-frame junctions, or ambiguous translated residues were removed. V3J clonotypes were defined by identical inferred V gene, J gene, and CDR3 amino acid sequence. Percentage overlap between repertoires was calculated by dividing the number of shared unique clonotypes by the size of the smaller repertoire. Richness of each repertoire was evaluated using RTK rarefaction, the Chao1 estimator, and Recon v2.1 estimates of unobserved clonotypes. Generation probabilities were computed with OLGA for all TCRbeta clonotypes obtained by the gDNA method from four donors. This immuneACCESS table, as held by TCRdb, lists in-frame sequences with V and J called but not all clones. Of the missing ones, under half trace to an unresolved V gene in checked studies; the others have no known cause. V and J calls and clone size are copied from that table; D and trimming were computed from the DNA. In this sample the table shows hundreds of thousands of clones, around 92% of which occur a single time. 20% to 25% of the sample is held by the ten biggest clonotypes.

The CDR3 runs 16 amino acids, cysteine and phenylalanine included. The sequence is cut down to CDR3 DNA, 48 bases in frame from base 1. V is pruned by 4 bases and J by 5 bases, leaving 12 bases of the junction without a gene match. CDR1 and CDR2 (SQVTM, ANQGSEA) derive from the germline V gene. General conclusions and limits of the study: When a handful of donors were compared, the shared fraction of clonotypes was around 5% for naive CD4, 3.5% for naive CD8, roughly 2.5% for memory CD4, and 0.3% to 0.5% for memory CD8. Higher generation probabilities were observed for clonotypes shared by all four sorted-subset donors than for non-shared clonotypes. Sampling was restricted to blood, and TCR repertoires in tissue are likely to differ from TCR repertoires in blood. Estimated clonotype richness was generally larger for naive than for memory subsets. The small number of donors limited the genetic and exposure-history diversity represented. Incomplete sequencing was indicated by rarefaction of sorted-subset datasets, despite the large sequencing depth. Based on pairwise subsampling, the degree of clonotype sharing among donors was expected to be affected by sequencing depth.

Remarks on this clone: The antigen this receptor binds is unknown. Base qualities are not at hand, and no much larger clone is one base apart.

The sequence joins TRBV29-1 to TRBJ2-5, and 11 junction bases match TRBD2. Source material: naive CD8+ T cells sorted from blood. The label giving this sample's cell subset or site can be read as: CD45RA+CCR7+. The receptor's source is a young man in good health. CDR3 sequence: CSVVPGLAALGETQYF. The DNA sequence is TGCAGCGTTGTCCCGGGACTAGCGGCTCTGGGGGAGACCCAGTACTTC.